The 12 T cell receptor beta chains given below trace back to one sample, sequenced in a study of shared clonotypes between healthy human individuals. Naive CD8 cells lacked CD45RO and underwent positive selection for CCR7, leaving out terminally differentiated effector memory CD45RA+ cells. Clones were read by immunoSEQ multiplex PCR, and TCRdb kept only the in-frame ones, dropping some. Here the sample spans hundreds of thousands of clones, 80% to 95% being singletons. Sequenced: naive CD8+ T cells sorted from blood. All receptors come from a man aged 30-40 years in good health.

The chain carries TRBV6-1 and TRBJ1-4; D not certain. V lost 7 bases and J lost 7, with 16 bases in between. The CDR3 runs to 14 residues. Germline lookup yields CDR1 MNHNS and CDR2 SASEGT. The CDR3 loop reads CASTTARLPEKLFF. DNA of the CDR3: TGTGCCAGCACCACAGCTCGACTACCTGAAAAACTGTTTTTT.

The chain carries TRBV5-5 and TRBJ2-7; D is possibly TRBD2 (6 bases). Trimming pared 3 bases from V and 6 bases from J, leaving 10 bases between. From germline, CDR1 is SGHKS and CDR2 YYEKEE (reference sequence). The CDR3 loop spans 12 amino acids. The chain's CDR3 is CASSSGGSEQYF. CDR3 DNA sequence: TGTGCCAGCAGCTCCGGGGGTTCCGAGCAGTACTTC.

The chain recombines TRBV10-1 with TRBJ2-1; D gene ambiguous. Looked up from germline, CDR1 is WNHNN and CDR2 is SYGVQD (reference sequence). V was clipped by 1 base and J by 8 bases, with 9 bases between them. This CDR3 comprises 13 residues. CDR3 in DNA: TGCGCCAGCAGTGAGTTAGGGTTTGATGAGCAGTTCTTC. This translates into CASSELGFDEQFF.

By sample fraction, this clone is medium-sized. This chain joins TRBV4-2 and TRBJ2-7; the D call may be TRBD1 or TRBD2 (6 bases each). Germline V CDR1 and CDR2: LGHNA, YNFKEQ. The CDR3 length is 14 residues. V shed 0 bases and J shed 6 bases, with 12 bases lying between them. CDR3 protein: CASSQDRGGPEQYF. CDR3 nucleotide sequence: TGTGCCAGCAGCCAAGATCGTGGGGGGCCCGAGCAGTACTTC.

This sequence joins TRBV5-4 and TRBJ2-1; the D gene could be TRBD1 or TRBD2 (5 bases each). The CDR3 covers 16 residues. Germline lookup yields CDR1 SGHNT and CDR2 YYREEE (reference sequence). V lost 6 bases to trimming and J lost 5 bases, with 21 bases between them. The CDR3 is CASTTEWDGFNNEQFF. The DNA of the CDR3 is TGTGCCAGCACCACGGAGTGGGACGGTTTCAACAATGAGCAGTTCTTC.

This sequence joins TRBV9 and TRBJ2-7; D gene unclear. Per the germline V gene, CDR1 is SGDLS and CDR2 is YYNGEE. Between the trimmed V and J ends, which lost 4 bases and 6 bases, there was a span of 17 bases. This CDR3 spans 14 amino acids. The CDR3, as DNA: TGTGCCAGCAGCCCAGCCGATCGCTTCTGCGAGCAGTACTTC. Translated, it gives CASSPADRFCEQYF.

Comment on this clone: This may arise from a read error, as a much more abundant clone is one base away. The rearrangement joins TRBV7-6 to TRBJ2-5; TRBD2 agrees at 13 bases. The germline V gene encodes CDR1 SGHVS and CDR2 FNYEAQ. Trimming took 5 bases from V and 4 from J; bases not matched to a gene: 7. This CDR3 is built from 16 residues. The CDR3 loop reads CASSPGLAGEAETQYF. The DNA of the CDR3 is TGTGCCAGCAGCCCCGGACTAGCGGGAGAGGCAGAGACCCAGTACTTC.

The rearrangement links TRBV7-2 to TRBJ2-3; D remains ambiguous. CDR3 length equals 14 residues. Germline values: CDR1 SGHTA, CDR2 FQGNSA. The ends were cut back, 2 bases at V and 0 bases at J, with 6 bases in the middle. This CDR3 is CASSLRQSTDTQYF. The CDR3, as DNA: TGTGCCAGCAGCTTAAGACAAAGCACAGATACGCAGTATTTT.

The gene calls are TRBV4-3 and TRBJ2-7; D possibly corresponds to TRBD1 (6 bases). The CDR3 consists of 15 residues. Between the trimmed V and J ends, which lost 1 base and 2 bases, there was a span of 12 bases. Per the germline V gene, CDR1 is LGHNA and CDR2 is YSLEER. CDR3 DNA sequence: TGCGCCAGCAGCCAAGCCGACAGGACACCCTACGAGCAGTACTTC. Its protein product is CASSQADRTPYEQYF.

V and J are TRBV27 and TRBJ2-3; D perhaps matches TRBD2 (7 bases). Germline-derived CDR1 and CDR2 are MNHEY and SMNVEV (reference sequence). The CDR3 has 14 amino acids. Trimming pared 2 bases from V and 3 bases from J, leaving 9 bases between. The CDR3 reads CASSLEGGTDTQYF. The CDR3 nucleotides are TGTGCCAGCAGTTTAGAGGGGGGGACAGATACGCAGTATTTT.

This chain uses TRBV9 with TRBJ1-1; a possible D gene is TRBD1 (5 bases). The CDR3 sequence is 14 residues long. The germline V and J ends were trimmed by 3 bases and 3 bases, with 12 bases remaining between them. Germline V lookup: CDR1 SGDLS, CDR2 YYNGEE. CDR3 region: CASSAGDGYTEAFF. Here the CDR3 DNA reads TGTGCCAGCAGCGCTGGGGACGGTTACACTGAAGCTTTCTTT.

This chain joins TRBV4-1 and TRBJ1-5; D might be TRBD1 (5 bases). V dropped 0 bases and J dropped 0 bases, with 6 bases sitting between them. Germline-derived CDR1 and CDR2 are MGHRA and YSYEKL. The CDR3 spans 15 residues. Here the CDR3 DNA reads TGCGCCAGCAGCCAAGATAGGGGTAGCAATCAGCCCCAGCATTTT. It translates to CASSQDRGSNQPQHF.